The clone carrying this TCR beta chain was detected only once. What it binds is unknown. The data derive from a study of cytotoxic CD8 clonotypes in ibrutinib-treated CLL. The study's findings and limits: Clonality went up at ibrutinib response and then declined back toward baseline at progression. Sustained-remission and progressing patients diverged in sampling times.

For TCR beta libraries, approximately 2 micrograms of genomic DNA were obtained from cryopreserved PBMCs. Method: immunoSEQ multiplex PCR; TCRdb's copy keeps in-frame clones and lacks some. The data contain around 70,000 clones, over 75% of them singletons. The sample here was PBMCs, taken after 12 months of ibrutinib treatment. The source of this sequence is a human donor with chronic lymphocytic leukemia.

The CDR3 sequence: CASGPGLISGNTIYF. In DNA, the CDR3 is TGTGCCAGCGGACCGGGACTGATCTCTGGAAACACCATATATTTT. The chain links TRBV6-5 to TRBJ1-3; D is possibly TRBD1 (5 bases). V was cut by 8 bases and J by 0 bases, with 14 bases left in between. The length of the CDR3 is 15 residues. The germline V gene has CDR1 MNHEY and CDR2 SVGAGI.